Reported below is one T cell receptor (beta chain). Which antigen it targets is not known. One base away there is no much larger clone; base qualities are not given. CDR1 KGHSH and CDR2 LQKENI are derived from the germline V gene. From V the trimming removes 7 bases and from J it removes 0 bases, while the gene matches leave 8 bases of the junction unaccounted for. The CDR3 starts with the cysteine, ends with the phenylalanine, and has 18 residues. Just CDR3 DNA is preserved here, 54 bases in frame from base 1. The data stem from a study of CD8+ T cells in alopecia areata (dated by TCRdb to 2017 to 2018). With respect to the entire study: Treated patients were enrolled in an open-label pilot trial of oral tofacitinib at 5 to 10 mg twice daily for moderate-to-severe alopecia areata. Patients stayed on tofacitinib for 6 to 18 months and then had 6 months of follow-up off drug so that delayed response and recurrence could be assessed. For the treated patients, the SALT score, which quantifies what percentage of scalp surface area is affected, served as the measure of disease severity. High-throughput TCRbeta sequencing was used to examine T cell clonal expansion in alopecia areata in both the C3H/HeJ mouse model and human patients. Scalp tissue and sorted CD4+ and CD8+ peripheral blood T cells from patchy and totalis/universalis alopecia areata patients and from healthy controls were covered by human TCRbeta sequencing. Biopsies were taken from tofacitinib-treated patients at baseline and again at 4 and 24 weeks into treatment, and several of those patients also had a later scalp biopsy. Clonality in the scalp was compared among normal scalp (n=4), patchy alopecia areata scalp (n=8), and alopecia totalis/universalis scalp (n=8). RNA was extracted with the PAXgene miRNA kit for fixed scalp, the miRNeasy kit for PBMCs, and the RNeasy kit for mouse skin. immunoSEQ multiplex PCR using 35 Vbeta forward primers and 13 Jbeta reverse primers was used to amplify TCRbeta CDR3 regions.

Taken with the paper, the label for time point translates to: roughly 24 weeks on oral tofacitinib. The treatment or condition label for this specimen denotes: oral pan-JAK inhibitor, 5-10 mg twice daily. Lesional scalp punch biopsies and peripheral blood were collected from alopecia areata patients. After PBMCs were isolated by density centrifugation and stained for CD3, CD4 and CD8, a FACSAria was used to sort CD4+ and CD8+ T cells. Library creation used the immunoSEQ multiplex PCR assay. To provide template for TCR sequencing, every sample had RNA extracted and reverse transcribed into cDNA. SuperScript III was used for first-strand cDNA synthesis, primed with a 2:1 mix of oligo-dT and random hexamers. A synthetic immune receptor repertoire was used to assess amplification bias, and residual bias was removed computationally. The authors' pipeline ran thus. Raw reads were preprocessed to remove errors, and CDR3 was defined by IMGT conventions from the conserved cysteine to phenylalanine. Clonality was computed by normalizing Shannon entropy by log2 of the number of productive unique TCRs and subtracting the result from 1. CD4 or CD8 identity of scalp clones was inferred by cross-referencing scalp TCRbeta sequences with sorted blood CD4 and CD8 repertoires. TCRdb mirrors the immuneACCESS table, restricted to in-frame sequences. Some clones are absent from its copies; in checked studies, under half trace to an unresolved V gene, and the reason for the others is unknown. V and J calls and clone size are copied from that table; D and trimming were computed from the DNA. The sample data list some 95,000 clones, and 44% of these were observed just once. Less than 20% of the sample comes from the top ten.

Study-wide findings and limitations: During tofacitinib treatment, many expanded lesional clones remained in scalp and blood, and this persistence may partly explain relapse after treatment is stopped. Because the treated cohort was small and had just a single nonresponder, larger studies are needed to establish links between baseline CD8+ expansion and response. Shared TCR sequences between patients were less evident than in mice, which may be partly attributable to HLA diversity in the patient population. Lesional scalp, especially in alopecia totalis/universalis, showed higher clonality and more expanded CD8+ clones than normal scalp, suggesting antigenic drive. Resident alphabeta T cells in normal human skin are also sequenced, complicating scalp TCR repertoire analysis, unlike mouse skin dominated by gammadelta T cells. Scalp clonality and the number of expanded CD8+ clones among the top 100 scalp clones were significantly decreased by tofacitinib.

This sequence uses TRBV18 and TRBJ2-1, with 14 bases in between that match TRBD2. This material consisted of CD8+ T cells sorted from blood, taken at week 24, from a patient treated with tofacitinib. The sequence was collected from a human donor with alopecia areata. The sequenced DNA is TGTGCCAGCTGTAGAGGGACTAGCGGGAGCCGCTCCTACAATGAGCAGTTCTTC. It translates as CASCRGTSGSRSYNEQFF. Here the CDR3 is joined to the reference TRBV18 and TRBJ2-1 genes, and the full variable domain is: NAGVMQNPRHLVRRRGQEARLRCSPMKGHSHVYWYRQLPEEGLKFMVYLQKENIIDESGMPKERFSAEFPKEGPSILRIQQVVRGDSAAYFCASCRGTSGSRSYNEQFFGPGTRLTVL.